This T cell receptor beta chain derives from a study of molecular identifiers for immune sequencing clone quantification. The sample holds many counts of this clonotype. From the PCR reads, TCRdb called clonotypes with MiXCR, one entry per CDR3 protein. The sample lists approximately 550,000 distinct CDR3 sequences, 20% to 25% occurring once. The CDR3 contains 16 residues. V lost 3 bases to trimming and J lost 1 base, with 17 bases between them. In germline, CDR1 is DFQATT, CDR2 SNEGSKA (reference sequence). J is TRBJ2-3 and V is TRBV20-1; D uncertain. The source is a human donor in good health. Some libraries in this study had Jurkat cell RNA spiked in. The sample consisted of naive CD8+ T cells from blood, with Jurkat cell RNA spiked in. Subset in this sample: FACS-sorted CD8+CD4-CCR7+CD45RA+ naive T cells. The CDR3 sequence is CSASNVGFRGTDTQYF. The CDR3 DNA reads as TGCAGTGCTAGTAACGTGGGTTTTAGGGGCACAGATACGCAGTATTTT.